This T cell receptor (beta chain) was obtained from a study of shared clonotypes between healthy human individuals. V lost 8 bases and J lost 0, with 13 bases in between. The germline CDR1 and CDR2 sequences are MNHNS and SASEGT. CDR3 length: 15 amino acids. Points on this clone: Its target is unknown.

Generated by immunoSEQ multiplex PCR, the TCRdb table keeps only in-frame clones and is missing some. The data contain a few million clones, just over 90% of them singletons. Study conclusions and caveats: Genetic and exposure-history diversity was limited by the small donor number. The generation probabilities recorded for non-shared clonotypes fell below those of clonotypes shared by all four donors.

The sequence was obtained from a man aged 18 to 29 in good health. Some clones in this sample may be carry-over from other donors' samples. Sequencing was performed on naive CD4+ T cells from PBMCs. Documented subset: CD45RA+ positively selected. This chain joins TRBV6-1 and TRBJ2-2; tentative D call: TRBD2 (6 bases). The CDR3 region is CASSGGDTNTGELFF. As DNA, the CDR3 is TGTGCCAGCTCCGGGGGAGACACGAACACCGGGGAGCTGTTTTTT.